The clone carrying this T cell receptor beta chain was seen at least ten times. By 5'RACE template switching, TCR cDNA was produced, with a universal primer site and UMIs added in the process. MiXCR, run by TCRdb on the 5' RACE reads, gives a single entry per CDR3 protein. This sample has roughly 30,000 distinct CDR3 sequences; over 5% occur once, and the top ten carry roughly 25%. The data derive from a study of T cells after yellow fever vaccination. Study-wide results and limits: Post-booster reappearance was seen for most primary-vaccination clones (roughly 97% CD4, roughly 88% CD8).

Germline assignment: CDR1 LGHNA and CDR2 YNFKEQ. The CDR3 consists of 16 residues. Between the trimmed V and J ends, which lost 0 bases and 5 bases, there was a span of 13 bases. The material was PBMCs, either bulk or a sorted T-cell subset (CD4+, CD8+, memory, or dextramer-sorted; not recorded which), obtained on the day of the yellow fever booster vaccination. The V call is TRBV4-2, the J call TRBJ1-4, with TRBD1 as a possible D gene (5 bases). The receptor was derived from a man in his thirties or forties who received the YFV17D yellow fever vaccine. The CDR3 sequence: CASSQDQTARNEKLFF. The CDR3 DNA sequence: TGTGCCAGCAGCCAAGATCAGACAGCCCGGAATGAAAAACTGTTTTTT.